One sample yielded the 18 T cell receptor beta chains listed below, sequenced in a study of blood T cell repertoires in COVID-19. The data were produced by immunoSEQ multiplex PCR, yet TCRdb's version contains in-frame clones alone and is incomplete. The data show approximately 430,000 clones, 80% to 90% seen once. The sample taken for sequencing was peripheral blood. The source is a woman aged 25 to 39 with active or convalescent COVID-19.

V usage is TRBV11-2 and J usage is TRBJ2-5; 8 bases are a match to TRBD2. Trimming removed 0 bases from V and 5 bases from J; junction bases left unmatched: 14. The CDR3 length is 18 residues. Germline V gene sequence: CDR1 SGHAT, CDR2 FQNNGV. CDR3 in amino acids: CASSLDRFGGAGGETQYF. DNA of the CDR3: TGTGCCAGCAGCTTAGATAGATTCGGGGGGGCCGGAGGGGAGACCCAGTACTTC.

This clone was recorded once. The CDR3 reads CAISESAGETQYF. In DNA form, the CDR3 reads TGTGCCATCAGTGAGTCGGCGGGGGAGACCCAGTACTTC. J is TRBJ2-5 and V is TRBV10-3, with a possible D match to TRBD2 (6 bases). Germline CDR1 and CDR2: ENHRY and SYGVKD. The V gene lost 0 bases and the J gene lost 5 bases, with 7 bases spanning the gap. The CDR3 is 13 amino acids.

This clone has more than one count but fewer than ten. V usage is TRBV6-5 and J usage is TRBJ2-3; D possibly corresponds to TRBD1 (5 bases). Per germline, CDR1 MNHEY and CDR2 SVGAGI. V was shortened by 6 bases and J by 3 bases, with 16 bases between the two germline ends. CDR3 size: 15 residues. The CDR3 nucleotides are TGTGCCAGCAGCCAGGACATAGGTAGTACAGATACGCAGTATTTT. Amino acids: CASSQDIGSTDTQYF.

The rearrangement links TRBV5-1 to TRBJ2-5, with TRBD1 identical over 7 bases. Trimming removed 0 bases from V and 1 base from J; junction bases left unmatched: 3. Per the germline V gene, CDR1 is SGHRS and CDR2 is YFSETQ. The CDR3 is 15 amino acids. The DNA of the CDR3 is TGCGCCAGCAGCTTGGACAGGGGAACCCAAGAGACCCAGTACTTC. Its protein is CASSLDRGTQETQYF. Variable domain in full (rest from reference TRBV5-1 and TRBJ2-5): KAGVTQTPRYLIKTRGQQVTLSCSPISGHRSVSWYQQTPGQGLQFLFEYFSETQRNKGNFPGRFSGRQFSNSRSEMNVSTLELGDSALYLCASSLDRGTQETQYFGPGTRLLVL.

This chain links TRBV6-6 with TRBJ1-1; TRBD1 aligns across 9 bases. This CDR3 contains 14 residues. The junction had 9 bases not matched to a gene; V was cut back by 7 bases and J by 6 bases. CDR1 is MNHNY, CDR2 SVGAGI, per germline (reference sequence). The CDR3 nucleotides are TGTGCCAGCACCCAAACAGGGGGCTGGTCTGAAGCTTTCTTT. Translating gives CASTQTGGWSEAFF.

This rearrangement joins TRBV5-1 to TRBJ2-3, with unresolved D. The germline V and J ends were trimmed by 4 bases and 0 bases, with 15 bases remaining between them. This CDR3 is built from 16 residues. Looked up from germline, CDR1 is SGHRS and CDR2 is YFSETQ. The CDR3 loop reads CASSPLIAGSTDTQYF. CDR3 bases: TGCGCCAGCAGCCCTCTGATCGCCGGTAGCACAGATACGCAGTATTTT.

The chain recombines TRBV19 with TRBJ1-2; 9 bases align to TRBD1. Germline V CDR1 and CDR2: LNHDA, SQIVND (reference sequence). The trim removed 6 bases at V and 4 bases at J, leaving 3 bases unmatched. CDR3 length: 13 residues. The CDR3 loop reads CASRMDRGYGYTF. CDR3 coding DNA: TGTGCCAGTAGGATGGACAGGGGCTATGGCTACACCTTC. The variable domain in full, with the rest retrieved from reference TRBV19 and TRBJ1-2, is DGGITQSPKYLFRKEGQNVTLSCEQNLNHDAMYWYRQDPGQGLRLIYYSQIVNDFQKGDIAEGYSVSREKKESFPLTVTSAQKNPTAFYLCASRMDRGYGYTFGSGTRLTVV.

The V and J genes are TRBV3-1 (or the pseudogene TRBV3-2) and TRBJ1-2; 11 nucleotides line up with TRBD1. Per germline, CDR1 LGHDT and CDR2 YNNKEL (reference sequence). The CDR3 totals 15 residues. V shed 1 base and J 12 bases; nucleotides not matched to a gene: 10. DNA for the CDR3: TGTGCCAGCAGCCAAGCCCCTAGGACAGGGGGCCAACACACCTTC. Amino acids: CASSQAPRTGGQHTF.

This chain connects TRBV18 to TRBJ2-1; TRBD2 matches 14 bases. Germline V lookup: CDR1 KGHSH, CDR2 LQKENI. CDR3 length: 18 residues. The trim removed 3 bases at V and 2 bases at J, leaving 6 bases unmatched. The CDR3 nucleotides read TGTGCCAGCTCACCGACTAGCGGGGGGGCCCCAACCTACAATGAGCAGTTCTTC. The encoded protein is CASSPTSGGAPTYNEQFF.

The V call is TRBV4-2, the J call TRBJ1-2, with TRBD1 as a possible D gene (5 bases). Between the trimmed V and J ends, which lost 3 bases and 5 bases, there was a span of 16 bases. Germline values: CDR1 LGHNA, CDR2 YNFKEQ. The CDR3 spans 15 residues. Here the CDR3 reads CASSQLPGGVYGYTF. The CDR3 region has the DNA TGTGCCAGCAGCCAGCTCCCTGGGGGGGTTTATGGCTACACCTTC.

The J gene is TRBJ2-2, the V gene TRBV6-5; TRBD2 might be the D (6 bases). This CDR3 is 13 amino acids long. V was pared by 6 bases and J by 8 bases, with 13 bases between. The germline CDR1 and CDR2 sequences are MNHEY and SVGAGI. CDR3 DNA sequence: TGTGCCAGCAGCCTAACGGGGACTGGGGAGCTGTTTTTT. Amino acid sequence: CASSLTGTGELFF.

The gene calls are TRBV6-2 or TRBV6-3 and TRBJ2-7, with 7 positions matching TRBD2. Germline loops: CDR1 MNHEY, CDR2 SVGEGT. After removal of 0 bases from V and 2 bases from J, the junction contained 10 bases not matched to a gene. The CDR3 totals 17 residues. The CDR3 nucleotides read TGTGCCAGCAGTTACTCGACGGGTCTAGCGGCCACCTACGAGCAGTACTTC. Translated: CASSYSTGLAATYEQYF.

The chain couples TRBV6-4 to TRBJ1-1; D is unresolved. The CDR3 sequence is 13 residues long. CDR1 and CDR2 from the germline V gene are MRHNA and SNTAGT. Between the trimmed V and J ends, which lost 5 bases and 1 base, there was a span of 8 bases. CDR3: CASSRQENTEAFF. CDR3 nucleotides: TGTGCCAGCAGTCGCCAGGAGAACACTGAAGCTTTCTTT.

This sequence joins TRBV5-4 and TRBJ2-3, with a possible D match to TRBD1 (7 bases). Trimming pared 4 bases from V and 7 bases from J, leaving 22 bases between. The CDR3 length is 16 residues. Germline V gene lookup returns CDR1 SGHNT and CDR2 YYREEE (reference sequence). The CDR3 nucleotides read TGTGCCAGCAGCCCGGAGGGGGCCTCTGACCGCTATACGCAGTATTTT. This sequence encodes CASSPEGASDRYTQYF.

The V gene is TRBV28, the J gene TRBJ1-6, with a weak D call TRBD1 (6 bases). Trimming removed 11 bases at V and 5 bases at J, with 13 bases between. The CDR3 extends over 13 amino acids. Germline CDR1 MDHEN, CDR2 SYDVKM. The CDR3 is CAGTRGHNSPLHF. The CDR3 nucleotides are TGTGCCGGCACCAGGGGCCATAATTCACCCCTCCACTTT.

The chain uses TRBV9 and TRBJ2-3, with 9 positions matching TRBD1. CDR3 length: 15 residues. Germline V lookup: CDR1 SGDLS, CDR2 YYNGEE. The V segment lost 4 bases and the J segment 0 bases; nucleotides outside the gene matches: 3. The DNA of the CDR3 is TGTGCCAGCAGCCCCGGACAGGGGAGCACAGATACGCAGTATTTT. Translated: CASSPGQGSTDTQYF.

Written as DNA, the CDR3 is TGTGCCAGCAGCCAAACCGGTGCAGATACGCAGTATTTT. Translating it yields CASSQTGADTQYF. The chain has TRBV3-1 (or the pseudogene TRBV3-2) and TRBJ2-3; no clear D. Per the germline V gene, CDR1 is LGHDT and CDR2 is YNNKEL (reference sequence). Trimming cost V 2 bases and J 4 bases, with 7 bases left between them. The CDR3 totals 13 residues.

This clone was seen a handful of times. The J gene is TRBJ1-5, the V gene TRBV5-1, with a tentative D call TRBD1 (5 bases). Germline-derived CDR1 and CDR2 are SGHRS and YFSETQ. The CDR3 runs to 14 residues. The V gene lost 0 bases and the J gene lost 5 bases, with 9 bases spanning the gap. The chain's CDR3 is CASSLGGAHQPQHF. The CDR3, as DNA: TGCGCCAGCAGCTTGGGCGGGGCTCATCAGCCCCAGCATTTT.